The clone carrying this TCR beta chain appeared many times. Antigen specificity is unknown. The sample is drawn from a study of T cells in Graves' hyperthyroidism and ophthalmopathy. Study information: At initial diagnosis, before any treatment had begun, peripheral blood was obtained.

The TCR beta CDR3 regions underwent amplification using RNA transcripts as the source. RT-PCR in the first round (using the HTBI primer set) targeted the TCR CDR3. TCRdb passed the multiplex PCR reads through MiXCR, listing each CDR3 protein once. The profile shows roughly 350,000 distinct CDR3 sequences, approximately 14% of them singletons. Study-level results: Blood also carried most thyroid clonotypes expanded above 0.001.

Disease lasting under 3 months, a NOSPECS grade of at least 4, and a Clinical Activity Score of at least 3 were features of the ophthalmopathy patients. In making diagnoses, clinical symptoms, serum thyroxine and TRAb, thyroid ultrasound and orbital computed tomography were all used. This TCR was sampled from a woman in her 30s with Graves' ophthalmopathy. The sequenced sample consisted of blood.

CDR3 nucleotide sequence: TGTGCCACCAGCAGAGCGACCTCTGGAAACACCATATATTTT. It codes for CATSRATSGNTIYF. The chain couples TRBV15 to TRBJ1-3; D call uncertain. The length of the CDR3 is 14 residues. Trimming left V 1 base short and J 0 bases short, with 4 bases between. Germline V gene lookup returns CDR1 LNHNV and CDR2 YYDKDF (reference sequence). The full variable domain, its missing parts supplied by reference TRBV15 and TRBJ1-3, is DAMVIQNPRYQVTQFGKPVTLSCSQTLNHNVMYWYQQKSSQAPKLLFHYYDKDFNNEADTPDNFQSRRPNTSFCFLDIRSPGLGDTAMYLCATSRATSGNTIYFGEGSWLTVV.